These 26 T cell receptor beta chains came from one sample sequenced in a study of T-cell reconstitution after alpha-beta-depleted transplantation in children. As it was prepared, the TCRbeta library received unique molecular identifiers. TCRdb analysed the PCR reads with MiXCR anew, one entry per CDR3 protein. In the table there are about 640,000 distinct CDR3 sequences, 16% of which are singletons. Sample: PBMCs from the stem cell graft donor, taken from the stem cell graft. Receptors were obtained from a human donor who donated a stem cell graft to a child with acute myeloid leukemia.

The chain has TRBV5-1 and TRBJ2-5; 7 bases match TRBD1. This CDR3 spans 14 amino acids. The germline V gene encodes CDR1 SGHRS and CDR2 YFSETQ. Trimming at V came to 4 bases and at J to 2 bases, leaving 5 bases not matched to a gene. CDR3 nucleotides: TGCGCCAGCAGCATTGGGACAGATCAAGAGACCCAGTACTTC. Translating gives CASSIGTDQETQYF.

This clonotype came up once. It may be a read error: a sequence one base away is much more abundant. The chain employs TRBV15 and TRBJ2-1; 8 nucleotides match TRBD2. Losses at the gene ends were 3 bases for V and 6 bases for J; bases not matched to a gene: 7. Germline values: CDR1 LNHNV, CDR2 YYDKDF (reference sequence). CDR3 length: 15 amino acids. The CDR3 nucleotides are TGTGCCACCAGCAGCAGGCGGGGGGCTAGCAATGAGCAGTTCTTC. Protein: CATSSRRGASNEQFF.

This clonotype was observed a handful of times. The V gene is TRBV4-3, the J gene TRBJ2-1, with 11 bases lining up with TRBD2. Germline V gene data show CDR1 as LGHNA and CDR2 as YSLEER. The CDR3 totals 20 residues. Unmatched junction bases numbered 24, after V lost 8 bases and J lost 6 bases. This CDR3 reads CASHDWGEGTSGPSSNEQFF. CDR3 nucleotide sequence: TGCGCCAGCCATGACTGGGGGGAGGGGACTAGCGGTCCCTCTAGCAATGAGCAGTTCTTC.

This clonotype was picked up many times. The V and J genes are TRBV29-1 and TRBJ2-2; D might be TRBD1 (6 bases). The length of the CDR3 is 13 residues. Looked up from germline, CDR1 is SQVTM and CDR2 is ANQGSEA. V lost 6 bases, J lost 6 bases, and 14 bases lay in between. The CDR3 DNA sequence: TGCAGCGTCCAGGGGAGTTTCTCCGGGGAGCTGTTTTTT. It encodes CSVQGSFSGELFF.

This clonotype was picked up many times. The chain links TRBV5-6 to TRBJ2-4, with D perhaps TRBD1 (5 bases). V lost 1 base, J lost 0 bases, and 11 bases lay in between. Looked up from germline, CDR1 is SGHDT and CDR2 is YYEEEE. The CDR3 covers 16 residues. CDR3 residues: CASSLLRGIAKNIQYF. Here the CDR3 DNA reads TGTGCCAGCAGCTTGCTAAGGGGCATAGCCAAAAACATTCAGTACTTC.

This clonotype turned up a few times. The genes are TRBV7-2 and TRBJ2-7; D is possibly TRBD2 (6 bases). Trimming shortened V by 4 bases and J by 1 base, and 11 bases separated the two germline ends. The CDR3 totals 14 residues. The V gene's germline CDR1 is SGHTA and CDR2 FQGNSA. The CDR3 DNA is TGTGCCAGCAGCTGGCGGGACGGTTCCTACGAGCAGTACTTC. This codes for CASSWRDGSYEQYF. Looking up the rest from reference TRBV7-2 and TRBJ2-7 gives the full variable domain: GAGVSQSPSNKVTEKGKDVELRCDPISGHTALYWYRQSLGQGLEFLIYFQGNSAPDKSGLPSDRFSAERTGGSVSTLTIQRTQQEDSAVYLCASSWRDGSYEQYFGPGTRLTVT.

This clonotype was found many times. V usage is TRBV9 and J usage is TRBJ1-5; a possible D gene is TRBD1 (5 bases). The length of the CDR3 is 14 residues. V dropped 4 bases and J dropped 2 bases, with 10 bases sitting between them. CDR1 is SGDLS and CDR2 is YYNGEE in the germline V gene. In DNA form, the CDR3 reads TGTGCCAGCAGCCCTGACAGCGGCAATCAGCCCCAGCATTTT. It translates to CASSPDSGNQPQHF.

This clonotype appeared many times. The genes are TRBV20-1 and TRBJ1-5; 9 bases fit TRBD1. The CDR3 has 17 residues. CDR1 DFQATT and CDR2 SNEGSKA come from the germline V gene (reference sequence). V trimming: 3 bases; J trimming: 1 base; junction bases outside the gene matches: 10. CDR3: CSASGGGTGTSNQPQHF. The CDR3 DNA reads TGCAGTGCTAGCGGCGGGGGGACAGGGACGAGCAATCAGCCCCAGCATTTT.

The chain recombines TRBV7-2 with TRBJ2-3; 7 bases are a match to TRBD2. This CDR3 comprises 15 residues. The ends lost 4 bases at V and 8 bases at J; junction bases unmatched: 12. Germline V gene data show CDR1 as SGHTA and CDR2 as FQGNSA. The CDR3 loop reads CASSSRGSPSATQYF. Written as DNA, the CDR3 is TGTGCCAGCAGCTCGCGGGGGAGCCCCTCCGCTACGCAGTATTTT.

Many counts were recorded for this clonotype. The chain recombines TRBV20-1 with TRBJ1-2; D ambiguous. The CDR3 length is 16 residues. CDR1 and CDR2 from the germline V gene are DFQATT and SNEGSKA (reference sequence). V was pared by 1 base and J by 2 bases, with 17 bases between. The DNA of the CDR3 is TGCAGTGCTAGAGTGCGTAGGCTGCCCGGGAACTATGGCTACACCTTC. This gives the protein CSARVRRLPGNYGYTF.

The chain joins TRBV11-2 to TRBJ2-3; 8 bases are a match to TRBD2. V was pared by 1 base and J by 5 bases, with 20 bases of the junction left unmatched. The CDR3 covers 20 residues. Looked up from germline, CDR1 is SGHAT and CDR2 is FQNNGV. Here the CDR3 reads CASSLGVRTGGMGNEDTQYF. The DNA of the CDR3 is TGTGCCAGCAGCTTAGGCGTGAGAACGGGGGGGATGGGTAATGAAGATACGCAGTATTTT.

The gene calls are TRBV4-2 and TRBJ1-2; D not certain. The CDR3 is 15 residues long. Trimming took 0 bases from V and 2 from J, leaving 10 bases between them. The germline CDR1 and CDR2 sequences are LGHNA and YNFKEQ. Here the CDR3 reads CASSQEIPLNYGYTF. As DNA, the CDR3 is TGTGCCAGCAGCCAAGAAATCCCGTTAAACTATGGCTACACCTTC.

The rearrangement joins TRBV14 to TRBJ2-7, with D perhaps matching TRBD1 or TRBD2 (5 bases each). The germline V gene has CDR1 SGHDN and CDR2 FVKESK. This CDR3 is built from 14 residues. V dropped 1 base and J dropped 8 bases, with 15 bases sitting between them. CDR3 residues: CASSQGGSGQQQYF. The CDR3 nucleotides read TGTGCCAGCAGCCAAGGAGGGTCAGGGCAACAGCAGTACTTC.

Many counts were recorded for this clonotype. This chain connects TRBV6-5 to TRBJ1-1; D is perhaps TRBD1 (6 bases). CDR1 and CDR2 from the germline V gene are MNHEY and SVGAGI. V lost 2 bases and J lost 1, with 20 bases in between. The CDR3 contains 18 residues. The CDR3 coding sequence is TGTGCCAGCAGTTACGGCGTTGGTGGGGGACACCGGAACACTGAAGCTTTCTTT. Translated, it gives CASSYGVGGGHRNTEAFF.

Many counts were recorded for this clonotype. V and J are TRBV6-6 and TRBJ1-4; tentative D call: TRBD1 (6 bases). Trimming stripped 6 bases from V and 3 bases from J, with 8 bases between. Per the germline V gene, CDR1 is MNHNY and CDR2 is SVGAGI (reference sequence). This CDR3 comprises 13 residues. The CDR3 DNA is TGTGCCAGCAGCCCAGGGGCTAATGAAAAACTGTTTTTT. Its protein product is CASSPGANEKLFF.

To note about this clonotype: One end of the junction varies from germline; a read error may be responsible. The J gene is TRBJ1-1, the V gene TRBV20-1; D unresolved. This CDR3 region has 16 residues. CDR1 and CDR2 from the germline V gene are DFQATT and SNEGSKA (reference sequence). The CDR3 loop is CGAREASPNLNTEAFF. For the CDR3, the DNA is TGCGGTGCTAGAGAAGCCAGCCCGAATCTGAACACTGAAGCTTTCTTT.

A few counts support this clonotype. The CDR3 protein is CATATPGGGETQYF. The CDR3 nucleotides read TGTGCCACTGCAACTCCAGGCGGAGGAGAGACCCAGTACTTC. The J gene is TRBJ2-5, the V gene TRBV10-3, with a weak D call TRBD2 (5 bases). The germline V gene encodes CDR1 ENHRY and CDR2 SYGVKD. Trimming took 10 bases from V and 4 from J, leaving 19 bases between them. This CDR3 spans 14 amino acids.

Regarding this clonotype: With a much larger clone just one base away, this may be a read error. The chain has TRBV7-3 and TRBJ2-1; 8 positions match TRBD1. The germline CDR1 and CDR2 sequences are SGHTA and FQGTGA. This CDR3 comprises 16 residues. As DNA, the CDR3 is TGTGACAGCAGCCTCCCCGGGGACAGGCTATGGAATGAGCAGTTCTTC. It specifies CDSSLPGDRLWNEQFF. The full variable domain, in which reference TRBV7-3 and TRBJ2-1 provide the parts outside the CDR3, is GAGVSQTPSNKVTEKGKYVELRCDPISGHTALYWYRQSLGQGPEFLIYFQGTGAADDSGLPNDRFFAVRPEGSVSTLKIQRTERGDSAVYLCDSSLPGDRLWNEQFFGPGTRLTVL.

This clonotype was seen many times. J is TRBJ2-7 and V is TRBV29-1; no firm D call. The CDR3 extends over 15 amino acids. CDR1 and CDR2 from the germline V gene are SQVTM and ANQGSEA. V was clipped by 4 bases and J by 2 bases, with 18 bases between them. The chain's CDR3 is CSVGAPPTDPYEQYV. The CDR3 region has the DNA TGCAGCGTTGGGGCCCCACCGACGGACCCCTACGAGCAGTACGTC.

This clonotype has more than one count but fewer than ten. The chain has TRBV27 and TRBJ2-5; maybe TRBD1 (5 bases). CDR3 length: 15 amino acids. The V end was cut by 0 bases, the J end by 2 bases, with 10 bases between. Germline assignment: CDR1 MNHEY and CDR2 SMNVEV (reference sequence). The CDR3 DNA reads TGTGCCAGCAGTTTATCGGCAGGGAATCAAGAGACCCAGTACTTC. Translating gives CASSLSAGNQETQYF.

In this sample, this clonotype turned up a few times. The rearrangement joins TRBV11-2 to TRBJ1-2; weak D call: TRBD1 (6 bases). CDR3 length equals 18 residues. CDR1 and CDR2 (germline): SGHAT, FQNNGV. The germline V and J ends were trimmed by 3 bases and 3 bases, with 23 bases remaining between them. As DNA, the CDR3 is TGTGCCAGCAGCTTCCCGAAGGGGCGGGGGCCTTTCGACTATGGCTACACCTTC. Translated: CASSFPKGRGPFDYGYTF.

This clonotype was counted many times. The chain employs TRBV12-3 or TRBV12-4 and TRBJ2-4; D is uncertain. The CDR3 runs to 15 residues. V gave up 8 bases and J gave up 0 bases, with 14 bases separating them. CDR3 nucleotides: TGTGCCAGCGGCCTTTCGACTCTAGCCAAAAACATTCAGTACTTC. It yields the protein CASGLSTLAKNIQYF.

This clonotype was seen more than once but under ten times. The rearrangement joins TRBV28 to TRBJ2-2, with D possibly called TRBD1 or TRBD2 (6 bases each). The germline CDR1 and CDR2 sequences are MDHEN and SYDVKM. V was clipped by 5 bases and J by 5 bases, with 15 bases between them. This CDR3 is built from 15 residues. Written as DNA, the CDR3 is TGTGCCAGCAGTCCGCGGGACATAACGACCGGGGAGCTGTTTTTT. Amino acid sequence: CASSPRDITTGELFF.

This clonotype was seen ten or more times. The CDR3 coding sequence is TGTGCCAGCAGTTACTCGAGCGGGGGGTCGATTACTAGCACAGATACGCAGTATTTT. Protein: CASSYSSGGSITSTDTQYF. The V gene is TRBV6-5, the J gene TRBJ2-3, with 9 bases identical to TRBD2. In germline, CDR1 is MNHEY, CDR2 SVGAGI. V trimming: 0 bases; J trimming: 0 bases; junction bases outside the gene matches: 10. There are 19 residues in the CDR3.

The chain couples TRBV12-3 or TRBV12-4 to TRBJ2-3; no firm D call. The CDR3 has 17 residues. V dropped 6 bases and J dropped 2 bases, with 21 bases sitting between them. CDR3 nucleotide sequence: TGTGCCAGCAGCTTTTTCCCGCCCACTTTGGACACAGATACGCAGTATTTT. Translating it yields CASSFFPPTLDTDTQYF.

The table lists this clonotype with many counts. The rearrangement links TRBV7-2 to TRBJ2-5, with D perhaps TRBD2 (6 bases). Trimming shortened V by 3 bases and J by 5 bases, and 16 bases separated the two germline ends. Germline V lookup: CDR1 SGHTA, CDR2 FQGNSA. This CDR3 has 15 amino acids. The CDR3 spells CASSLGGTSRETQYF. CDR3 DNA sequence: TGTGCCAGCAGCTTGGGCGGGACTTCCAGGGAGACCCAGTACTTC.